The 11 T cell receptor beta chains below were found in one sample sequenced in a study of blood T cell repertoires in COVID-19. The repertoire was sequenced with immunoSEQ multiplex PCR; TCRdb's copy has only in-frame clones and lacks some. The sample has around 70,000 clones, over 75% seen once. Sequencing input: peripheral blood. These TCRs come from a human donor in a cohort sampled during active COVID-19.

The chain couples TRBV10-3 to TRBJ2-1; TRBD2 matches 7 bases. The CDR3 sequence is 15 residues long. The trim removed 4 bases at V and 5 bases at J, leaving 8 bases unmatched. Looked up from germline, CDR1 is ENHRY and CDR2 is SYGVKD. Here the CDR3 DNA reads TGTGCCATCAGTGGGGCTAGCGGAAACGACAATGAGCAGTTCTTC. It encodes CAISGASGNDNEQFF.

In nucleotides, the CDR3 is TGTGCCAGCAGCCCCGGGGGAGGGGCGTACGAGCAGTACTTC. This codes for CASSPGGGAYEQYF. The chain is built from TRBV7-2 and TRBJ2-7, with 7 bases aligning to TRBD2. The V gene's germline CDR1 is SGHTA and CDR2 FQGNSA. The V and J ends lost 5 bases and 4 bases, in that order; junction bases with no gene match: 8. This CDR3 contains 14 residues.

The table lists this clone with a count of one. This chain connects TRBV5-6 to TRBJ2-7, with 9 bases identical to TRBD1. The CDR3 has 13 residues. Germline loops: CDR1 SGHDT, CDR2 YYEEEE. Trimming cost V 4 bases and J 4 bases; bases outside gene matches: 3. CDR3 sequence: CASSTGQGYEQYF. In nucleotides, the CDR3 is TGTGCCAGCAGCACGGGACAGGGTTACGAGCAGTACTTC.

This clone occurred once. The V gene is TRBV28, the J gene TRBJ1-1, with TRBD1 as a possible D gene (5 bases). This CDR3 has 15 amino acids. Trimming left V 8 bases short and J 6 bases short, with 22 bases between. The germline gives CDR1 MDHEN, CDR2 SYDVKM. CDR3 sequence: CASPGGKGVYSEAFF. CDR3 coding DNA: TGTGCCAGCCCTGGGGGGAAAGGAGTCTACTCTGAAGCTTTCTTT.

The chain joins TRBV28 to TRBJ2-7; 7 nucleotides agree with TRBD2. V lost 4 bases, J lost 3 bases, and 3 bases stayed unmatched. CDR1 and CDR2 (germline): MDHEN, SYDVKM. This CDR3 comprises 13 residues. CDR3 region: CASSWGGFYEQYF. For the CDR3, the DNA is TGTGCCAGCAGTTGGGGGGGATTCTACGAGCAGTACTTC.

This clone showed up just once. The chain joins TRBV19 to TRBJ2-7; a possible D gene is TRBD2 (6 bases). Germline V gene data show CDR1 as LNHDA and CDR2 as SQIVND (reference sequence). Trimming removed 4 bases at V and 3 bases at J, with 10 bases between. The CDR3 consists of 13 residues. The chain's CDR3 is CASSSKGGYEQYF. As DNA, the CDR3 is TGTGCCAGTAGTAGCAAGGGAGGCTACGAGCAGTACTTC.

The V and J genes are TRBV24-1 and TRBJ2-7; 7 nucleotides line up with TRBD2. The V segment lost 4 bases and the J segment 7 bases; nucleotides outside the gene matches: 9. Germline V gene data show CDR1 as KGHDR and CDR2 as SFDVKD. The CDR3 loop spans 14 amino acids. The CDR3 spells CATSENNRAGEQYF. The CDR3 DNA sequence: TGTGCCACCAGTGAAAACAATCGAGCGGGGGAGCAGTACTTC.

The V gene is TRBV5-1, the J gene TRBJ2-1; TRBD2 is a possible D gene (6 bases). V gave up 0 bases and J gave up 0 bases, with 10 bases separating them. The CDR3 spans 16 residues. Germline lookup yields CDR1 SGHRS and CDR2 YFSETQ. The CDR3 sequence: CASSLVAESSYNEQFF. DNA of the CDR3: TGCGCCAGCAGCTTGGTAGCGGAAAGCTCCTACAATGAGCAGTTCTTC.

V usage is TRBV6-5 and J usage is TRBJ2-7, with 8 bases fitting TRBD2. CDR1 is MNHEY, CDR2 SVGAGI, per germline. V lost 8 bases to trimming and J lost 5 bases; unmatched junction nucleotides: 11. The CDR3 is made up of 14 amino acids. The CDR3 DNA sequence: TGTGCCAGCGACCCTGCGGGGGGCCTCAACGAGCAGTACTTC. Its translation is CASDPAGGLNEQYF.

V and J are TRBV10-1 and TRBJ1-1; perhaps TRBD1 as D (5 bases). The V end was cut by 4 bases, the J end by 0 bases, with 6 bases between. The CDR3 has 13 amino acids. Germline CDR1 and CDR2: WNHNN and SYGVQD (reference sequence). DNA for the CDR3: TGCGCCAGCAGTGGACAGCTGAACACTGAAGCTTTCTTT. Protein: CASSGQLNTEAFF.

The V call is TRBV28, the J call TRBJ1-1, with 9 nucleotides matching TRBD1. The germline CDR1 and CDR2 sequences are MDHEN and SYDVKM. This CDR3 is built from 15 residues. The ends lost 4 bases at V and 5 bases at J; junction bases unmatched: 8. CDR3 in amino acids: CASSSNRGRGTEAFF. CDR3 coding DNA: TGTGCCAGCAGTTCTAACAGGGGGCGCGGGACTGAAGCTTTCTTT.